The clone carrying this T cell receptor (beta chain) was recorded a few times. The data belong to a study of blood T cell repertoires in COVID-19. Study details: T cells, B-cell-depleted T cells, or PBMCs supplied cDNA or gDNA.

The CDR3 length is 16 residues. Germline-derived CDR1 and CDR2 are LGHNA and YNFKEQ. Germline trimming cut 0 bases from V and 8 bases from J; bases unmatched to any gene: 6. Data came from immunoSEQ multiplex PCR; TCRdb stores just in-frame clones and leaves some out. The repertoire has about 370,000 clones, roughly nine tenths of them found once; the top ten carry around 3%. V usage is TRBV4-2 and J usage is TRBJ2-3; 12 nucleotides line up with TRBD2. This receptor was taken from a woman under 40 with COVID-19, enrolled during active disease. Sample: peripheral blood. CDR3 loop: CASSQETSGGGGTQYF. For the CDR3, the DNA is TGTGCCAGCAGCCAAGAGACTAGCGGGGGAGGTGGTACGCAGTATTTT.